This T cell receptor (beta chain) was captured by sequencing in a study of T cells in Graves' hyperthyroidism and ophthalmopathy. Only a few counts were recorded for this clonotype. Its target is unknown. Amplification of TCR beta CDR3 regions used RNA as the template. Initially, a first-round RT-PCR of the TCR CDR3 employed the HTBI primer set. TCRdb reanalysed the multiplex PCR reads using MiXCR and keeps one entry per CDR3 protein. In the table there are about 480,000 distinct CDR3 sequences, approximately 23% of which are singletons. Study-level points and caveats: In the analysis, a 13 V-J model separated ophthalmopathy from stable hyperthyroidism.

CDR3 size: 17 residues. Germline CDR1 is SGHRS and CDR2 is YFSETQ. V gave up 4 bases and J gave up 3 bases, with 17 bases separating them. The clonotype was recovered from a woman aged 70 to 79 with Graves' ophthalmopathy. The V call is TRBV5-1, the J call TRBJ1-6; D is perhaps TRBD1 (6 bases). The material sequenced was blood. CDR3 region: CASSQSSGGHYNSPLHF. CDR3 nucleotides: TGCGCCAGCAGCCAGAGTAGCGGGGGCCACTATAATTCACCCCTCCACTTT.